Described below is a single T cell receptor beta chain sequence and its context. Its specificity is unknown. This sample is drawn from a study of shared clonotypes between healthy human individuals. Overall study: The people who gave samples were a couple of women and a few men aged 18 to 49. The study, taken as a whole, reports: Approximately 5.4% of naive CD4 clonotypes were common to a few donors. In general, naive subsets displayed greater estimated richness than memory subsets did.

The table came from immunoSEQ multiplex PCR; TCRdb's copy has only in-frame clones and leaves some out. The sample holds about a million clones, roughly 75% seen once. The receptor was derived from a man aged 18 to 30 in good health. The sample taken for sequencing was memory CD4+ T cells sorted from blood. Described subset: CD45RA-negative fraction.

CDR3 DNA sequence: TGCGCCAGCAGCGTGCTAGCGGGAGGCACAGATACGCAGTATTTT. It encodes CASSVLAGGTDTQYF. The chain employs TRBV5-1 and TRBJ2-3; 10 bases map to TRBD2. With 4 bases clipped from V and 1 base from J, the junction kept 3 bases outside the gene matches. Germline lookup yields CDR1 SGHRS and CDR2 YFSETQ. The CDR3 consists of 15 residues.